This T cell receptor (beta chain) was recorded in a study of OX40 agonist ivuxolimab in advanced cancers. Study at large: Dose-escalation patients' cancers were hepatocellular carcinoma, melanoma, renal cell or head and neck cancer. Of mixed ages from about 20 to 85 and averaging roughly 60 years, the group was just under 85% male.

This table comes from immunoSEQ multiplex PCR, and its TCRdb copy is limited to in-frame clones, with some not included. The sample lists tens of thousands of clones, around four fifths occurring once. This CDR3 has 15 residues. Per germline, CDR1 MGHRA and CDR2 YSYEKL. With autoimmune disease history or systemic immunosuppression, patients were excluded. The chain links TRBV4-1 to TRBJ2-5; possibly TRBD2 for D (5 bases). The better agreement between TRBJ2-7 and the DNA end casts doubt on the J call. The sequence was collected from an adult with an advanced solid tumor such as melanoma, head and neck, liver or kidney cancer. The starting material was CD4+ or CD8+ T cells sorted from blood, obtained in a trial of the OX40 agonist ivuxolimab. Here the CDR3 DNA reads TGCGCCAGCAGCCAAGTATTCGGACTCACCTACGAGCAGTACTTC. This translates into CASSQVFGLTYEQYF.